The clone carrying this T cell receptor (beta chain) was detected many times. The V and J ends lost 5 bases and 5 bases, in that order; junction bases with no gene match: 6. CDR1 is MDHEN and CDR2 is SYDVKM in the germline V gene. This CDR3 region has 14 residues. Time point defined: newly diagnosed GD, antithyroid drugs for less than 3 months. The TCR library was prepared using RNA isolated from PBMCs. The authors drew approximately 9 milliliters of peripheral blood into EDTA tubes. The source of the sample is a study of regulatory T cells in long-lasting Graves disease. Both iRepertoire HTBI primers and Arm-PCR of CDR3 regions were used to build the TCR beta libraries. Original analysis: Identified across the samples were over 50 TRBV segments and around 14 TRBJ segments. TCRdb independently ran MiXCR on the multiplex PCR reads; one entry per CDR3 protein. The V and J calls were determined by TCRdb, not by the authors. The sample yields more than 300,000 distinct CDR3 sequences, around 11% seen once.

These records were also assigned to another study, of T cells in Graves' hyperthyroidism and ophthalmopathy.

The sequencing here drew on peripheral blood mononuclear cells (PBMCs), taken at new diagnosis, from a patient treated with antithyroid drugs. The J gene is TRBJ2-5, the V gene TRBV28; 9 positions agree with TRBD1. The source of this sequence is a woman under 30 with Graves disease. As DNA, the CDR3 is TGTGCCAGCAGTCCAGGGACAGGGTGGGAGACCCAGTACTTC. Protein sequence: CASSPGTGWETQYF.